This T cell receptor (beta chain) was identified in a study of CD4+ T cells in melanoma. Study outcomes and limitations: A reported correlation linked neoantigen-specific CD4+ T cells to CD8+, macrophage and B cell function. Diverse differentiation states were reported for melanoma neoantigen-specific CD4+ T cells.

Note on this clone: Its antigen remains unidentified.

The ends lost 6 bases at V and 7 bases at J; junction bases unmatched: 8. Germline V gives CDR1 SEHNR, CDR2 FQNEAQ (reference sequence). The CDR3 is 14 residues long. Sequencing was performed with immunoSEQ multiplex PCR; in TCRdb, only in-frame clones are kept and a portion is missing. The repertoire holds more than 4,500 clones, with around 68% as singletons. The receptor's source is a human donor with melanoma. The specimen was cells from a culture (not recorded whether cultured in vitro). The chain uses TRBV7-9 and TRBJ1-2; 10 positions agree with TRBD1. The CDR3 DNA is TGTGCCAGCAGTCCGGGACAGGGGATCGGTGGCTACACCTTC. Protein: CASSPGQGIGGYTF.